These T cell receptor beta chains were read from a single sample in a study of prognosis after radiotherapy for stage I lung cancer. TCRdb reanalysed the multiplex PCR reads using MiXCR and keeps one entry per CDR3 protein. The sample carries roughly 25,000 distinct CDR3 sequences, 25% to 35% recorded once. Material: PBMCs, obtained before or after stereotactic body radiation therapy (not recorded which). All receptors come from a donor at least 50 years old with non-small cell lung cancer. CDR3s include the opening cysteine and the closing phenylalanine or tryptophan. The D gene is left open where the match is weak. The size entry is marked missing in some rows and otherwise reads once, few, many or a size class.

CDR3 length: 15; D gene: -; V gene: TRBV2; clone size: many; J gene: TRBJ1-2; CDR3 DNA: TGTGCCAGCACCACCTGGGGCAGGATTAACTATGGCTACACCTTC; CDR3 protein: CASTTWGRINYGYTF
CDR3 length: 14; D gene: -; V gene: TRBV10-3; clone size: many; J gene: TRBJ2-7; CDR3 DNA: TGTGCCATCAGAGCGGGCCCTCCGGGACACGAGCAGTACTTC; CDR3 protein: CAIRAGPPGHEQYF
CDR3 length: 14; D gene: -; V gene: TRBV10-1; clone size: -; J gene: TRBJ1-2; CDR3 DNA: TGCGCCAGCAGTGAGTCGATCCGGGGTGGAGGCTACACCTTC; CDR3 protein: CASSESIRGGGYTF
CDR3 length: 16; D gene: TRBD1; V gene: TRBV10-1; clone size: -; J gene: TRBJ2-7; CDR3 DNA: TGCGCCAGCAGTGTTTCCGGGACAGGGACATACTACGAGCAGTACTTC; CDR3 protein: CASSVSGTGTYYEQYF
CDR3 length: 13; D gene: -; V gene: TRBV28; clone size: medium-sized; J gene: TRBJ2-1; CDR3 DNA: TGTGCCAGCAGGAGTCCAGGGAACAATGAGCAGTTCTTC; CDR3 protein: CASRSPGNNEQFF
CDR3 length: 15; D gene: TRBD1; V gene: TRBV11-2; clone size: once; J gene: TRBJ2-7; CDR3 DNA: TGTGCCAGCAGCTCTCGGGGGACAGGAGAGTACTATCAGTACTTC; CDR3 protein: CASSSRGTGEYYQYF
CDR3 length: 15; D gene: -; V gene: TRBV30; clone size: many; J gene: TRBJ2-7; CDR3 DNA: TGTGCCTGGAGTATTCCGGGACTCGCGATACACGAGCAGTACTTC; CDR3 protein: CAWSIPGLAIHEQYF
CDR3 length: 14; D gene: -; V gene: TRBV9; clone size: many; J gene: TRBJ1-4; CDR3 DNA: TGTGCCAGCAGCGTAGGACAGTTCGGTGAAAAACTGTTTTTT; CDR3 protein: CASSVGQFGEKLFF
CDR3 length: 14; D gene: -; V gene: TRBV12-3/TRBV12-4; clone size: many; J gene: TRBJ2-2; CDR3 DNA: TGTGCCAGCAGTTTACTGGGGGGATCCGGGGAGCTGTTTTTT; CDR3 protein: CASSLLGGSGELFF
CDR3 length: 15; D gene: TRBD1; V gene: TRBV7-2; clone size: -; J gene: TRBJ1-2; CDR3 DNA: TGTGCCAGCAGCTTAGATTCAGGGGGCGGAGGCGGCTACACCTTC; CDR3 protein: CASSLDSGGGGGYTF
CDR3 length: 15; D gene: -; V gene: TRBV9; clone size: many; J gene: TRBJ2-2; CDR3 DNA: TGTGCCAGCAGCCTGGGTTCCTTTCGATCCGGGGAGCTGTTTTTT; CDR3 protein: CASSLGSFRSGELFF
CDR3 length: 16; D gene: -; V gene: TRBV28; clone size: -; J gene: TRBJ1-2; CDR3 DNA: TGTGCCAGCAGTCTCCCAGGGATGGATGCTAACTATGGCTACACCTTC; CDR3 protein: CASSLPGMDANYGYTF
CDR3 length: 17; D gene: -; V gene: TRBV30; clone size: many; J gene: TRBJ2-1; CDR3 DNA: TGTGCCTGGAGAGCAAGTAGGACCGCTCTCACGGGGAATGAGCAGTTCTTC; CDR3 protein: CAWRASRTALTGNEQFF
CDR3 length: 13; D gene: -; V gene: TRBV6-2/TRBV6-3; clone size: -; J gene: TRBJ2-7; CDR3 DNA: TGTGCCAGCAGTGAAATGAGCTCCTACGAGCAGTACTTC; CDR3 protein: CASSEMSSYEQYF
CDR3 length: 14; D gene: TRBD1; V gene: TRBV20-1; clone size: -; J gene: TRBJ2-5; CDR3 DNA: TGCAGTGCTATCGACAGGGGAAGGGTGGAGACCCAGTACTTC; CDR3 protein: CSAIDRGRVETQYF
CDR3 length: 16; D gene: TRBD2; V gene: TRBV19; clone size: many; J gene: TRBJ2-7; CDR3 DNA: TGTGCCAGTAGCGCGGGACTAGCGGGGTCATTGTACGAGCAGTACTTC; CDR3 protein: CASSAGLAGSLYEQYF
CDR3 length: 13; D gene: -; V gene: TRBV14; clone size: many; J gene: TRBJ2-7; CDR3 DNA: TGTGCCAGCAGCCAAGTCCAGACCTACGAGCAGTACTTC; CDR3 protein: CASSQVQTYEQYF
CDR3 length: 13; D gene: -; V gene: TRBV7-7; clone size: -; J gene: TRBJ2-7; CDR3 DNA: TGTGCTAGCAGCTTAGGAGATGCCTACGAGCAGTACTTC; CDR3 protein: CASSLGDAYEQYF
CDR3 length: 14; D gene: -; V gene: TRBV20-1; clone size: -; J gene: TRBJ2-2; CDR3 DNA: TGCAGTGCACTCGGGACCGCGAACACCGGGGAGCTGTTTTTT; CDR3 protein: CSALGTANTGELFF
CDR3 length: 17; D gene: TRBD1; V gene: TRBV7-6; clone size: -; J gene: TRBJ1-6; CDR3 DNA: TGTGCCAGCAGCTTAGCGGGGGGACAGGGTTCAAATTCACCCCTCAACTTT; CDR3 protein: CASSLAGGQGSNSPLNF
CDR3 length: 18; D gene: TRBD1; V gene: TRBV28; clone size: medium-sized; J gene: TRBJ1-5; CDR3 DNA: TGTGCCAGCAGTTTATGGGAGTCGACAGGGCCCGATGGACAGCCCCAGCATTTT; CDR3 protein: CASSLWESTGPDGQPQHF
CDR3 length: 15; D gene: TRBD1; V gene: TRBV28; clone size: many; J gene: TRBJ1-1; CDR3 DNA: TGTGCCAGCAGCAGAGGAGGGACAGTGGCGACTGAAGCTTTCTTT; CDR3 protein: CASSRGGTVATEAFF
CDR3 length: 13; D gene: -; V gene: TRBV5-1; clone size: few; J gene: TRBJ2-1; CDR3 DNA: TGCGCCAGCAGCCCCCGGGGCTACAATGAGCAGTTCTTC; CDR3 protein: CASSPRGYNEQFF
CDR3 length: 13; D gene: -; V gene: TRBV9; clone size: many; J gene: TRBJ2-5; CDR3 DNA: TGTGCCAGCAGCGTAGGACCGTCAGAGACCCAGTACTTC; CDR3 protein: CASSVGPSETQYF
CDR3 length: 16; D gene: -; V gene: TRBV4-1; clone size: -; J gene: TRBJ2-1; CDR3 DNA: TGCGCCAGCAGCCAACTAGATCTTTTGGTCTACAATGAGCAGTTCTTC; CDR3 protein: CASSQLDLLVYNEQFF
CDR3 length: 13; D gene: TRBD2; V gene: TRBV29-1; clone size: many; J gene: TRBJ2-5; CDR3 DNA: TGCAGCGTGCGGACTAGCGGGGGTGAGACCCAGTACTTC; CDR3 protein: CSVRTSGGETQYF
CDR3 length: 18; D gene: TRBD1; V gene: TRBV6-1; clone size: many; J gene: TRBJ2-6; CDR3 DNA: TGTGCCAGCAGACCCTGGACAGGGGGGCTTTCTGGGGCCAACGTCCTGACTTTC; CDR3 protein: CASRPWTGGLSGANVLTF
CDR3 length: 12; D gene: -; V gene: TRBV20-1; clone size: many; J gene: TRBJ2-1; CDR3 DNA: TGCAGTGCTTGGCACTATTTAAATGAGCAGTTCTTC; CDR3 protein: CSAWHYLNEQFF
CDR3 length: 16; D gene: TRBD2; V gene: TRBV20-1; clone size: -; J gene: TRBJ2-7; CDR3 DNA: TGCAGTTCTAGCCCCTTGACTAGCGGGAGTACCTACGAGCAGTACTTC; CDR3 protein: CSSSPLTSGSTYEQYF
CDR3 length: 14; D gene: -; V gene: TRBV20-1; clone size: many; J gene: TRBJ1-6; CDR3 DNA: TGCAGTGCTAGAGCCCACAGGGTTAATTCACCCCTCCACTTT; CDR3 protein: CSARAHRVNSPLHF
CDR3 length: 15; D gene: TRBD1; V gene: TRBV7-9; clone size: -; J gene: TRBJ1-1; CDR3 DNA: TGTGCCAGCAGCCCTGACAGGGGGAAGAACACTGAAGCTTTCTTT; CDR3 protein: CASSPDRGKNTEAFF
CDR3 length: 15; D gene: -; V gene: TRBV4-1; clone size: many; J gene: TRBJ2-2; CDR3 DNA: TGCGCCAGCAGCCCTACGGTGGGGCGGTCCGGGGAGCTGTTTTTT; CDR3 protein: CASSPTVGRSGELFF
CDR3 length: 14; D gene: TRBD2; V gene: TRBV28; clone size: -; J gene: TRBJ2-7; CDR3 DNA: TGTGCCAGCAGCCCCTCCGGGACTAGGGGCGAGCAGTACTTC; CDR3 protein: CASSPSGTRGEQYF
CDR3 length: 15; D gene: -; V gene: TRBV6-2/TRBV6-3; clone size: many; J gene: TRBJ1-1; CDR3 DNA: TGTGCCAGCAGTTACGGCCTCGGTCGAGACACTGAAGCTTTCTTT; CDR3 protein: CASSYGLGRDTEAFF
CDR3 length: 12; D gene: -; V gene: TRBV29-1; clone size: many; J gene: TRBJ1-2; CDR3 DNA: TGCAGCGTTGACAGGTTTGACTATGGCTACACCTTC; CDR3 protein: CSVDRFDYGYTF
CDR3 length: 18; D gene: TRBD1; V gene: TRBV12-3/TRBV12-4; clone size: -; J gene: TRBJ2-2; CDR3 DNA: TGTGCCAGCAGTTTATTCATTGGACAGGGGATTGGGACCGGGGAGATGTTTTTT; CDR3 protein: CASSLFIGQGIGTGEMFF
CDR3 length: 15; D gene: TRBD1; V gene: TRBV29-1; clone size: -; J gene: TRBJ1-1; CDR3 DNA: TGCAGCGTTGCCCCCGCCGGACAGGGGAACACTGAATCTTTCTTT; CDR3 protein: CSVAPAGQGNTESFF
CDR3 length: 17; D gene: TRBD1; V gene: TRBV5-1; clone size: once; J gene: TRBJ1-4; CDR3 DNA: TGCGCCAGCAGCTTCGACCGGGACAGCACAACTAATGAAAAACTGTTTTTT; CDR3 protein: CASSFDRDSTTNEKLFF
CDR3 length: 13; D gene: -; V gene: TRBV16; clone size: many; J gene: TRBJ1-5; CDR3 DNA: TGTGCCAGCAGCCAAGACACGGGTCAGCCCCAGCATTTT; CDR3 protein: CASSQDTGQPQHF
CDR3 length: 13; D gene: TRBD1; V gene: TRBV6-4; clone size: -; J gene: TRBJ2-1; CDR3 DNA: TGTGCCAGCAGCGGACAGGGGGGGAATGAGCAGTTCTTC; CDR3 protein: CASSGQGGNEQFF
CDR3 length: 15; D gene: -; V gene: TRBV12-5; clone size: once; J gene: TRBJ2-3; CDR3 DNA: TGTGCTAGTGGTCCCCGGATTTTTAGCACAGATACGCAGTATTTT; CDR3 protein: CASGPRIFSTDTQYF
CDR3 length: 13; D gene: -; V gene: TRBV11-3; clone size: -; J gene: TRBJ2-7; CDR3 DNA: TGTGCCAGCAGCTCCTGGACCCAGGGTACAAAGCACTTC; CDR3 protein: CASSSWTQGTKHF
CDR3 length: 14; D gene: TRBD1; V gene: TRBV6-4; clone size: many; J gene: TRBJ2-3; CDR3 DNA: TGTGCCAGCAGTGCCGGGACAGGGGCAGATACGCAGTATTTT; CDR3 protein: CASSAGTGADTQYF